Included here is one T cell receptor (beta chain) sequence, with context. Its antigen is as yet unknown. The length of the CDR3 is 15 residues. Trimming took 7 bases from V and 3 from J; bases not matched to a gene: 4. Germline V gene lookup returns CDR1 ENHRY and CDR2 SYGVKD. This entry belongs to a study of cytomegalovirus exposure and HLA in healthy donors. This PCR relied on a set of 60 Vbeta primers and 13 Jbeta primers. Source study methods: An analysis that came later counted 80 million or so unique TCR beta chains, roughly 11 million shared. The protocol was immunoSEQ multiplex PCR, while the TCRdb copy is restricted to in-frame clones and leaves out a portion. For V, J and clone size, that table is used; D and trimming come from the DNA. The data hold some 120,000 clones, with approximately 84% observed a single time. These donors, healthy bone marrow donors, were studied. Study-wide results and caveats: When a later analysis was performed, an Asian-associated ancestry cluster reportedly had fewer N-insertions than the approximately 680-donor mean. Prediction of most subjects' HLA-A and HLA-B alleles by TCR beta sequences was reportedly accurate.

The rearrangement uses TRBV10-3 and TRBJ2-2, with 11 bases that match TRBD1. This TCR was sampled from a man aged 45-60 years in good health and CMV-seronegative. Material: PBMCs. CDR3 residues: CAINGQGADTGELFF. The CDR3 region has the DNA TGTGCCATCAATGGACAGGGGGCAGACACCGGGGAGCTGTTTTTT.